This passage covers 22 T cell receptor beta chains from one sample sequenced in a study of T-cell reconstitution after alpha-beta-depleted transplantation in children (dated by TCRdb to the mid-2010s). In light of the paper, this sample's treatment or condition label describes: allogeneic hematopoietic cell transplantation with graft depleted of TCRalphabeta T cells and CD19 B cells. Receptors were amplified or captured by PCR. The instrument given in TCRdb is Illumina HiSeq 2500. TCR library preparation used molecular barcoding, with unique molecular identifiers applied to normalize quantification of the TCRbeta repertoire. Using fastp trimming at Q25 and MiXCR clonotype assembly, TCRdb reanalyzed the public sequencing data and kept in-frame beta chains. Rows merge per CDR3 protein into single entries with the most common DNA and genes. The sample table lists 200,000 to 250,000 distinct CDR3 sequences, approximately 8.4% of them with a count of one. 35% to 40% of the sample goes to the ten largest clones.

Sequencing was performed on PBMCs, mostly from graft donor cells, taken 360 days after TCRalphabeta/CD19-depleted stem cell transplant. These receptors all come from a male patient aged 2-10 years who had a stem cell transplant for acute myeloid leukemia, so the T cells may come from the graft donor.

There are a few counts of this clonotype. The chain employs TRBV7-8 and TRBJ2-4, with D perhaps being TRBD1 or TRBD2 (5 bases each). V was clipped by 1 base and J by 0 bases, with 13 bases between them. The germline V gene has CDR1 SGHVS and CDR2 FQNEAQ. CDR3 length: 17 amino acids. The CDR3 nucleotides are TGTGCCAGCAGCTTAGGGGGACCCTTCTTAGCCAAAAACATTCAGTACTTC. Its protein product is CASSLGGPFLAKNIQYF.

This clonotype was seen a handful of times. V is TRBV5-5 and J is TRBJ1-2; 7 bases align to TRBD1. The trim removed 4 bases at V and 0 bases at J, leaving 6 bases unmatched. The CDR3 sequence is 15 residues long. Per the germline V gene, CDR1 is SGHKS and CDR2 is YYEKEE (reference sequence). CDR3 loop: CASSPATGTNYGYTF. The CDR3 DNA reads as TGTGCCAGCAGCCCGGCGACAGGGACTAACTATGGCTACACCTTC. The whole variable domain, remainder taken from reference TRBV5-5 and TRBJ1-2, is DAGVTQSPTHLIKTRGQQVTLRCSPISGHKSVSWYQQVLGQGPQFIFQYYEKEERGRGNFPDRFSARQFPNYSSELNVNALLLGDSALYLCASSPATGTNYGYTFGSGTRLTVV.

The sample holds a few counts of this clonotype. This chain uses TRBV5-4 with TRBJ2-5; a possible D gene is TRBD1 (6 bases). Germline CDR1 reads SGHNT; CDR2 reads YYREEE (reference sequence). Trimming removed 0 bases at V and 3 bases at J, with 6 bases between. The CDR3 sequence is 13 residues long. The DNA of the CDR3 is TGTGCCAGCAGCTTGGGGGACAAAGAGACCCAGTACTTC. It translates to CASSLGDKETQYF.

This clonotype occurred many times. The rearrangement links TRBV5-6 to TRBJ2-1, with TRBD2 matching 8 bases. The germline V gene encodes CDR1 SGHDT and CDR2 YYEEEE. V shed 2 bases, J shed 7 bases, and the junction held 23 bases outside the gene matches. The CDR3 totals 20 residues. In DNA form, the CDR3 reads TGTGCCAGCAGCTTTCTGAGCGGGAGAGGTAGTGACAGAATCGGGAATGAGCAGTTCTTC. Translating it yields CASSFLSGRGSDRIGNEQFF.

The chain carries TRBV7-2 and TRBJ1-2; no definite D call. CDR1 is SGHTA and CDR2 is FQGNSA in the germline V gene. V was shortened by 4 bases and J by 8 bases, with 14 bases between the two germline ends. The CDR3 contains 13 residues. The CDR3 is CASSSIGLEGYTF. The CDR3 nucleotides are TGTGCCAGCAGCTCGATCGGACTAGAGGGCTACACCTTC.

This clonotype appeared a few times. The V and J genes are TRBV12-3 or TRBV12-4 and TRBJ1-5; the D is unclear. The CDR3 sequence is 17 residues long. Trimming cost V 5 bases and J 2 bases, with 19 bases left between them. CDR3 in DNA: TGTGCCAGCAGTGTGGCCGGAAGGAGATATCGCAATCAGCCCCAGCATTTT. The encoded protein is CASSVAGRRYRNQPQHF.

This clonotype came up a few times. The CDR3 DNA reads TGTGCCAGCTCACCAGGGACAGGGAATGAAAAACTGTTTTTT. Translating gives CASSPGTGNEKLFF. The chain joins TRBV18 to TRBJ1-4, with TRBD1 identical over 9 bases. CDR1 is KGHSH, CDR2 LQKENI, per germline. The CDR3 extends over 14 amino acids. Unmatched junction bases numbered 0, after V lost 2 bases and J lost 5 bases.

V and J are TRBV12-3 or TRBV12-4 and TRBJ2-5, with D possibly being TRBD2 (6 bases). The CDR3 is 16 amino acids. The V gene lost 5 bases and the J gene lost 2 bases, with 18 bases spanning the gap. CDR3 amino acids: CASSDRGSGGQETQYF. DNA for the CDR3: TGTGCCAGCAGTGACCGCGGCAGTGGAGGGCAAGAGACCCAGTACTTC.

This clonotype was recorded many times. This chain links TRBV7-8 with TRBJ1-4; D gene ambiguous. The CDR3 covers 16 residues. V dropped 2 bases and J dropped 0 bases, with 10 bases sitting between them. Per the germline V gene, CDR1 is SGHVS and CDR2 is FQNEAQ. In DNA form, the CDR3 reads TGTGCCAGCAGCTTATTAGGGCAACCAACTAATGAAAAACTGTTTTTT. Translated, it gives CASSLLGQPTNEKLFF.

The CDR3 region has the DNA TGTGCCAGCAGCTCAGGGTACTATGGCTACACCTTC. It codes for CASSSGYYGYTF. The rearrangement links TRBV5-5 to TRBJ1-2; D may be TRBD1 (5 bases). The CDR3 is 12 residues long. Germline values: CDR1 SGHKS, CDR2 YYEKEE (reference sequence). V was shortened by 3 bases and J by 3 bases, with 6 bases between the two germline ends.

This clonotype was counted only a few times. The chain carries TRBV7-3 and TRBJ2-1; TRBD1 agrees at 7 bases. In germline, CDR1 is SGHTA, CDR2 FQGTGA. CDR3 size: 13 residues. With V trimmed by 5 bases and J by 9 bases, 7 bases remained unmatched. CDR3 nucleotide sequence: TGTGCCAGCAGCCACATACAGGGGACTGAGCAGTTCTTC. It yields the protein CASSHIQGTEQFF.

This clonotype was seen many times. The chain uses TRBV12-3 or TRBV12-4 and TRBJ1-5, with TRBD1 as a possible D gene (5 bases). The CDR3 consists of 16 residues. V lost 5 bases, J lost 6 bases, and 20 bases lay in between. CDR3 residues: CASSPGDFGKGQPQHF. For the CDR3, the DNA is TGTGCCAGCAGTCCGGGGGACTTTGGGAAGGGTCAGCCCCAGCATTTT.

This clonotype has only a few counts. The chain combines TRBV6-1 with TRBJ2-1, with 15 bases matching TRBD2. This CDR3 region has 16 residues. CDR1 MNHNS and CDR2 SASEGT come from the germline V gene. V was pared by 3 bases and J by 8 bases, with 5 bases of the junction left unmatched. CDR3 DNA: TGTGCCAGCAGTGACGGACTAGCGGGAGGGGGGTATGAGCAGTTCTTC. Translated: CASSDGLAGGGYEQFF.

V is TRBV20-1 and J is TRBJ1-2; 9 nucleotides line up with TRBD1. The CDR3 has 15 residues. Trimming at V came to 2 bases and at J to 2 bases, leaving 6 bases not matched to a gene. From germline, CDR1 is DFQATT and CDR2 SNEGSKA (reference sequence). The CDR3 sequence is CSARTIGTGNYGYTF. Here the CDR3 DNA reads TGCAGTGCTAGAACTATCGGGACAGGGAACTATGGCTACACCTTC.

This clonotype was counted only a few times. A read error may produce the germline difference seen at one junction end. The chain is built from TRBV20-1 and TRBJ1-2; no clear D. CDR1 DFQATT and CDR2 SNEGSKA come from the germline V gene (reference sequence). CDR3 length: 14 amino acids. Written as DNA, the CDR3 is TGCAGTGCTCCACCGACAACCTCTCGACTCAAGCTCTCCTTC. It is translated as CSAPPTTSRLKLSF.

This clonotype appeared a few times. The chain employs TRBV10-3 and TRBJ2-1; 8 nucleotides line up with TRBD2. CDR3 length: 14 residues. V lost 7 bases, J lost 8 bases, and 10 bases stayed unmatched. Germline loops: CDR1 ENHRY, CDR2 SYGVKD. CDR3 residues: CAINPSGSSYEQFF. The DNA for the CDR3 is TGTGCCATCAATCCCAGCGGGAGTAGCTATGAGCAGTTCTTC.

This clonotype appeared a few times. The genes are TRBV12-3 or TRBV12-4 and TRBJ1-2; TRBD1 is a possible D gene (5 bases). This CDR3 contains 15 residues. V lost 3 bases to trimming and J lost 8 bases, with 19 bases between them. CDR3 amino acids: CASSFRQGGTKGYTF. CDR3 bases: TGTGCCAGCAGTTTTCGGCAGGGAGGAACGAAGGGCTACACCTTC.

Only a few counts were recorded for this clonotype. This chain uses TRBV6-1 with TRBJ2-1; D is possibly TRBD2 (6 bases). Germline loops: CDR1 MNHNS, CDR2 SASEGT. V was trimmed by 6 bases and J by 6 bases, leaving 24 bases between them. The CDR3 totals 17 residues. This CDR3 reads CASRQTSSWVAVNEQFF. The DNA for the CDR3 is TGTGCCAGCAGACAAACCAGTAGCTGGGTAGCGGTCAATGAGCAGTTCTTC.

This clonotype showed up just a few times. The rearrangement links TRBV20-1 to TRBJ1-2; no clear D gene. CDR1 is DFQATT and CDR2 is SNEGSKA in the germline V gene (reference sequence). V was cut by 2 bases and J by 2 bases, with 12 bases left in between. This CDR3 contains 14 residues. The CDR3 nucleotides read TGCAGTGCTAGAATCCAAAGTTCGAACTATGGCTACACCTTC. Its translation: CSARIQSSNYGYTF.

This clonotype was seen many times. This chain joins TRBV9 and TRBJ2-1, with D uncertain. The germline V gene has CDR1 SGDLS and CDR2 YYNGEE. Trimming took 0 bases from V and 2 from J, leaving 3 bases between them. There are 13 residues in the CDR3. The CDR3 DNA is TGTGCCAGCAGCGTAGCCCCCTACAATGAGCAGTTCTTC. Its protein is CASSVAPYNEQFF. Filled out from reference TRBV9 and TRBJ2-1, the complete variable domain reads DSGVTQTPKHLITATGQRVTLRCSPRSGDLSVYWYQQSLDQGLQFLIQYYNGEERAKGNILERFSAQQFPDLHSELNLSSLELGDSALYFCASSVAPYNEQFFGPGTRLTVL.

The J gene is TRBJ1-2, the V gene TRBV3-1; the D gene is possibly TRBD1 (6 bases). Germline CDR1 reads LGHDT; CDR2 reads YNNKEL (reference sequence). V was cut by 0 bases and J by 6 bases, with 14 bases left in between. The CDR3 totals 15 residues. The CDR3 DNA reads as TGTGCCAGCAGCCAAGATTCACTCGGGGGCCATGGCTACACCTTC. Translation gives CASSQDSLGGHGYTF.

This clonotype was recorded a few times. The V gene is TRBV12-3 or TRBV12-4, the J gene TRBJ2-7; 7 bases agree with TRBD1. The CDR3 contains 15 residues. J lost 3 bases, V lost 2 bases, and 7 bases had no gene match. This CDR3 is CASSLPPGGIYEQYF. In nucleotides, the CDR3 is TGTGCCAGCAGTTTACCCCCAGGGGGTATCTACGAGCAGTACTTC.